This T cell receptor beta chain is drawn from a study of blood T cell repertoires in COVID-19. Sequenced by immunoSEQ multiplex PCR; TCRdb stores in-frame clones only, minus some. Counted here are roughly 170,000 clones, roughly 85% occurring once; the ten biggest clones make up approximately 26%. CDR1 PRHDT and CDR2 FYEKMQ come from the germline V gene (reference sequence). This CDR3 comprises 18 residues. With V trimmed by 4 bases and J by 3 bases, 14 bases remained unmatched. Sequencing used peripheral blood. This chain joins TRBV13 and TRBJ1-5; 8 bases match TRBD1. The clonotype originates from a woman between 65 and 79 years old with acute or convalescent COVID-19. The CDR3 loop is CASSYRGSRVGNNQPQHF. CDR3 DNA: TGTGCCAGCAGCTACAGGGGGTCCAGGGTTGGGAACAATCAGCCCCAGCATTTT. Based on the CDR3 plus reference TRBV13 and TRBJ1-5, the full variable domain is AAGVIQSPRHLIKEKRETATLKCYPIPRHDTVYWYQQGPGQDPQFLISFYEKMQSDKGSIPDRFSAQQFSDYHSELNMSSLELGDSALYFCASSYRGSRVGNNQPQHFGDGTRLSIL.